A single sample gave rise to the 29 T cell receptor beta chains below, sequenced in a study of blood T cell repertoires in COVID-19. This table comes from immunoSEQ multiplex PCR, and its TCRdb copy is limited to in-frame clones, with some not included. The sample holds tens of thousands of clones, about four fifths seen once. The sequenced material came from peripheral blood. Receptors originate from a man in his forties or fifties with active COVID-19.

The rearrangement uses TRBV18 and TRBJ2-2, with TRBD2 matching 9 bases. Germline CDR1 is KGHSH and CDR2 is LQKENI. This CDR3 spans 15 amino acids. V lost 8 bases and J lost 0; bases outside the gene matches: 4. CDR3 residues: CASVKRGANTGELFF. The CDR3 DNA sequence: TGTGCCAGCGTTAAGCGGGGGGCGAACACCGGGGAGCTGTTTTTT.

This clone was detected once. J is TRBJ2-1 and V is TRBV27; 8 bases are shared with TRBD2. The V gene end was trimmed by 5 bases and the J gene end by 2 bases; junction bases not matched to a gene: 8. The length of the CDR3 is 16 residues. Germline V lookup: CDR1 MNHEY, CDR2 SMNVEV (reference sequence). The CDR3 DNA reads as TGTGCCAGCAGTCCGCTCATAGCGGGGACCTACAATGAGCAGTTCTTC. The encoded protein is CASSPLIAGTYNEQFF.

This clone was detected once. V and J are TRBV9 and TRBJ2-1; 14 bases align to TRBD2. Germline CDR1 reads SGDLS; CDR2 reads YYNGEE. V gave up 4 bases and J gave up 6 bases; unmatched junction bases: 3. The CDR3 consists of 15 residues. As DNA, the CDR3 is TGTGCCAGCAGCCTCGGGACTAGCGGGAGCAATGAGCAGTTCTTC. Protein sequence: CASSLGTSGSNEQFF. Full variable domain (outside the CDR3, taken from reference TRBV9 and TRBJ2-1): DSGVTQTPKHLITATGQRVTLRCSPRSGDLSVYWYQQSLDQGLQFLIQYYNGEERAKGNILERFSAQQFPDLHSELNLSSLELGDSALYFCASSLGTSGSNEQFFGPGTRLTVL.

DNA of the CDR3: TGTGCCAGCAGCGTAGATAGGGGTAGGGTAGATACGCAGTATTTT. It specifies CASSVDRGRVDTQYF. The V gene is TRBV9, the J gene TRBJ2-3, with D possibly TRBD1 on 5 matching bases. The V end was cut by 0 bases, the J end by 5 bases, with 13 bases between. CDR1 is SGDLS, CDR2 YYNGEE, per germline. This CDR3 has 15 residues.

The rearrangement links TRBV6-5 to TRBJ2-3, with D tentatively TRBD2 (5 bases). The CDR3 runs to 14 residues. CDR1 is MNHEY, CDR2 SVGAGI, per germline. V lost 2 bases to trimming and J lost 6 bases, with 12 bases between them. The CDR3 sequence: CASSYAARGDTQYF. CDR3 DNA: TGTGCCAGCAGTTACGCGGCCAGAGGGGATACGCAGTATTTT.

The rearrangement joins TRBV9 to TRBJ2-7; D remains ambiguous. The CDR3 has 14 amino acids. Germline CDR1 is SGDLS and CDR2 is YYNGEE. Trimming pared 1 base from V and 2 bases from J, leaving 10 bases between. CDR3 sequence: CASSVTAEPYEQYF. The CDR3 DNA is TGTGCCAGCAGCGTAACTGCGGAGCCCTACGAGCAGTACTTC.

This sequence joins TRBV19 and TRBJ1-6, with 7 bases lining up with TRBD1. J was trimmed by 1 base and V by 8 bases; bases with no gene match: 2. The CDR3 is 14 amino acids. In germline, CDR1 is LNHDA, CDR2 SQIVND (reference sequence). The CDR3 loop reads CASQGGSYNSPLHF. The CDR3 DNA reads TGTGCCAGTCAGGGGGGATCCTATAATTCACCCCTCCACTTT.

This chain links TRBV4-1 with TRBJ2-3; 15 bases map to TRBD2. Germline V gene data show CDR1 as MGHRA and CDR2 as YSYEKL. V was pared by 1 base and J by 0 bases, with 5 bases of the junction left unmatched. This CDR3 is 19 amino acids long. This CDR3 is CASSQVGLAGGKSTDTQYF. The CDR3 nucleotides are TGCGCCAGCAGCCAAGTCGGACTAGCGGGGGGGAAAAGCACAGATACGCAGTATTTT.

The chain joins TRBV3-1 (or the pseudogene TRBV3-2) to TRBJ2-5, with D possibly being TRBD1 (5 bases). The germline V gene has CDR1 LGHDT and CDR2 YNNKEL (reference sequence). V lost 4 bases, J lost 7 bases, and 10 bases lay in between. The CDR3 length is 12 residues. CDR3 sequence: CASSPLGATQYF. The CDR3 DNA follows: TGTGCCAGCAGCCCCTTAGGGGCGACCCAGTACTTC.

The chain combines TRBV5-1 with TRBJ2-6, with 9 bases identical to TRBD1. This CDR3 is built from 17 residues. V lost 0 bases and J lost 0; bases outside the gene matches: 1. CDR1 is SGHRS, CDR2 YFSETQ, per germline. CDR3: CASSLGTGVSGANVLTF. CDR3 nucleotides: TGCGCCAGCAGCTTGGGGACAGGGGTCTCTGGGGCCAACGTCCTGACTTTC.

The count of this clone is one. An end of the junction does not agree with germline; a read error may underlie this. CDR3: CSTRVFYEQYF. CDR3 nucleotides: TGCAGTACTAGAGTCTTCTACGAGCAGTACTTC. The rearrangement uses TRBV20-1 and TRBJ2-7; TRBD2 is a possible D gene (5 bases). This CDR3 is built from 11 residues. Germline V gene data show CDR1 as DFQATT and CDR2 as SNEGSKA (reference sequence).

In this sample, this clone turned up once. This chain uses TRBV11-3 with TRBJ2-7; no definite D call. The CDR3 is made up of 14 amino acids. The V end was cut by 1 base, the J end by 1 base, with 8 bases between. Germline-derived CDR1 and CDR2 are SGHNT and YENEEA. The CDR3 sequence: CASSLGAGSYEQYF. In DNA form, the CDR3 reads TGTGCCAGCAGCTTAGGGGCAGGTTCCTACGAGCAGTACTTC.

The CDR3 spells CASSLRQGAVTDTQYF. DNA of the CDR3: TGTGCCAGCAGCTTACGTCAGGGGGCAGTAACAGATACGCAGTATTTT. The rearrangement links TRBV11-2 to TRBJ2-3; TRBD1 agrees at 8 bases. J lost 3 bases, V lost 2 bases, and 7 bases had no gene match. The CDR3 contains 16 residues. Germline V gives CDR1 SGHAT, CDR2 FQNNGV.

The rearrangement joins TRBV9 to TRBJ2-7; a possible D gene is TRBD2 (6 bases). The V end lost 3 bases, the J end lost 4 bases, and 23 bases lay between the germline ends. This CDR3 comprises 17 residues. CDR1 and CDR2 (germline): SGDLS, YYNGEE. Here the CDR3 reads CASSGGRSGQPWYEQYF. CDR3 DNA sequence: TGTGCCAGCAGCGGAGGGAGGAGCGGCCAGCCTTGGTACGAGCAGTACTTC.

The rearrangement joins TRBV5-1 to TRBJ2-5, with 7 bases identical to TRBD2. The V segment lost 4 bases and the J segment 5 bases; nucleotides outside the gene matches: 11. This CDR3 comprises 15 residues. CDR1 and CDR2 (germline): SGHRS, YFSETQ. In nucleotides, the CDR3 is TGCGCCAGCAGCCCAAGGCGGGAGTGGGAGGAGACCCAGTACTTC. This encodes CASSPRREWEETQYF.

This chain joins TRBV5-1 and TRBJ2-1; 9 bases align to TRBD2. The V and J ends lost 6 bases and 6 bases, in that order; junction bases with no gene match: 10. Germline V CDR1 and CDR2: SGHRS, YFSETQ. This CDR3 is 15 amino acids long. CDR3 nucleotide sequence: TGCGCCAGCACAACGGGGGCGGGAGGGATCAATGAGCAGTTCTTC. Amino acid sequence: CASTTGAGGINEQFF.

The CDR3 coding sequence is TGTGCCAGCAGCTCAGCCTATTGGGAACGGGATGGAAACACCATATATTTT. Translation gives CASSSAYWERDGNTIYF. V gene TRBV7-8 combines with J gene TRBJ1-3, with D uncertain. Germline V gene sequence: CDR1 SGHVS, CDR2 FQNEAQ. The CDR3 totals 17 residues. V gave up 4 bases and J gave up 3 bases, with 19 bases separating them.

The rearrangement links TRBV5-1 to TRBJ2-5; 9 nucleotides agree with TRBD2. Losses at the gene ends were 4 bases for V and 2 bases for J; bases not matched to a gene: 15. The germline V gene encodes CDR1 SGHRS and CDR2 YFSETQ. This CDR3 is built from 18 residues. CDR3 in amino acids: CASSLNPPSGAGQETQYF. The CDR3 nucleotides read TGCGCCAGCAGCCTGAACCCCCCTAGCGGGGCCGGGCAAGAGACCCAGTACTTC.

CDR3 nucleotide sequence: TGTGCCACCACACCCGGGACAGGGGAGGTGGCCTACAATGAGCAGTTCTTC. Translating gives CATTPGTGEVAYNEQFF. V and J are TRBV15 and TRBJ2-1; 10 bases map to TRBD1. Germline CDR1 LNHNV, CDR2 YYDKDF (reference sequence). This CDR3 comprises 17 residues. V was pared by 7 bases and J by 2 bases, with 11 bases of the junction left unmatched.

V is TRBV11-3 and J is TRBJ1-1; D gene unclear. Trimming removed 5 bases from V and 7 bases from J, with 11 bases in between. Germline CDR1 SGHNT, CDR2 YENEEA. This CDR3 contains 12 residues. Written as DNA, the CDR3 is TGTGCCAGCAGCACCCGGGAGGGTGAAGCTTTCTTT. Translation: CASSTREGEAFF. Combining the CDR3 with reference TRBV11-3 and TRBJ1-1 gives the whole variable domain EAGVVQSPRYKIIEKKQPVAFWCNPISGHNTLYWYLQNLGQGPELLIRYENEEAVDDSQLPKDRFSAERLKGVDSTLKIQPAELGDSAVYLCASSTREGEAFFGQGTRLTVV.

This clone was seen a few times. This sequence joins TRBV10-1 and TRBJ2-7, with TRBD2 as a possible D gene (7 bases). V gave up 4 bases and J gave up 9 bases, with 22 bases separating them. Germline CDR1 is WNHNN and CDR2 is SYGVQD (reference sequence). This CDR3 spans 15 amino acids. CDR3 sequence: CASSGRRGGRTVQYF. Written as DNA, the CDR3 is TGCGCCAGCAGTGGGCGGAGGGGGGGACGGACGGTGCAGTACTTC.

V gene TRBV7-8 combines with J gene TRBJ2-1, with 9 nucleotides matching TRBD2. The J segment lost 9 bases and the V segment lost 1 base, leaving 10 bases of the junction unmatched. The CDR3 loop spans 16 amino acids. Germline V lookup: CDR1 SGHVS, CDR2 FQNEAQ. In DNA, the CDR3 is TGTGCCAGCAGCTTAGGGGTAGGCGGGAGGGGACTTGAGCAGTTCTTC. The encoded protein is CASSLGVGGRGLEQFF.

The V gene is TRBV7-3, the J gene TRBJ2-6; 11 positions match TRBD1. Per germline, CDR1 SGHTA and CDR2 FQGTGA. The V gene end was trimmed by 2 bases and the J gene end by 4 bases; junction bases not matched to a gene: 4. The CDR3 consists of 17 residues. Here the CDR3 reads CASSLGQGAYGANVLTF. The CDR3 DNA follows: TGTGCCAGCAGCTTAGGACAGGGGGCGTACGGGGCCAACGTCCTGACTTTC.

This sequence joins TRBV20-1 and TRBJ2-7, with D possibly TRBD2 on 5 matching bases. Trimming took 3 bases from V and 0 from J, leaving 15 bases between them. Germline V gives CDR1 DFQATT, CDR2 SNEGSKA (reference sequence). CDR3 length: 15 residues. This CDR3 is CSASKHSGSSYEQYF. CDR3 sequence (DNA): TGCAGTGCTAGTAAGCACAGCGGAAGCTCCTACGAGCAGTACTTC.

The chain couples TRBV5-1 to TRBJ1-2, with D maybe TRBD1 (5 bases). Trimming took off 0 bases at V and 8 bases at J, with 20 bases between the two ends. This CDR3 contains 16 residues. Germline CDR1 is SGHRS and CDR2 is YFSETQ. The CDR3 DNA follows: TGCGCCAGCAGCTTGGTAGGCCAAGAAGGGACTGGCGGCTACACCTTC. Residues: CASSLVGQEGTGGYTF.

Worth noting for this clone: Other DNA sequences within the sample encode an identical CDR3. V is TRBV19 and J is TRBJ1-1, with TRBD1 matching over 8 bases. V lost 2 bases, J lost 1 base, and 0 bases stayed unmatched. The CDR3 is made up of 14 amino acids. CDR1 and CDR2 (germline): LNHDA, SQIVND (reference sequence). CDR3 sequence reads: CASSITGGNTEAFF. The CDR3 DNA reads TGTGCCAGTAGTATAACAGGGGGGAACACTGAAGCTTTCTTT.

The CDR3 DNA sequence: TGTGCCAGCAGGTTACTAGCGGGGGGGCTCACAGATACGCAGTATTTT. Protein product: CASRLLAGGLTDTQYF. The V call is TRBV5-6, the J call TRBJ2-3, with TRBD2 matching over 13 bases. Unmatched junction bases numbered 5, after V lost 5 bases and J lost 2 bases. Per germline, CDR1 SGHDT and CDR2 YYEEEE. This CDR3 spans 16 amino acids.

This clone was detected only a few times. The chain joins TRBV19 to TRBJ1-6, with 9 bases identical to TRBD1. The CDR3 is made up of 16 amino acids. The V gene's germline CDR1 is LNHDA and CDR2 SQIVND (reference sequence). Trimming cost V 0 bases and J 7 bases; bases outside gene matches: 4. The CDR3 nucleotides are TGTGCCAGTAGTATAGATTCGACAGGGGGGAATTCACCCCTCCACTTT. Translating gives CASSIDSTGGNSPLHF.

The J gene is TRBJ2-3, the V gene TRBV7-8, with a possible D match to TRBD1 (7 bases). In germline, CDR1 is SGHVS, CDR2 FQNEAQ. V was clipped by 7 bases and J by 2 bases, with 19 bases between them. The CDR3 runs 16 residues. CDR3 protein: CASTWRGLDATDTQYF. CDR3 coding DNA: TGTGCCAGCACCTGGAGGGGGCTAGACGCCACAGATACGCAGTATTTT.